This T cell receptor (beta chain) was sequenced during a study of blood T cell repertoires in COVID-19. Study as a whole: Nucleic acid was either cDNA or gDNA, and it came from T cells, B-cell-depleted T cells, or PBMCs.

Per the original methods: Quantification of nucleated cells was approximated via reference gene primer amplification. Sequenced by immunoSEQ multiplex PCR; TCRdb stores in-frame clones only, minus some. For V, J and clone size, that table is used; D and trimming come from the DNA. The sample holds approximately 270,000 clones, about 86% seen once. The CDR3 extends over 14 amino acids. Germline CDR1 LNHNV, CDR2 YYDKDF (reference sequence). V lost 4 bases, J lost 0 bases, and 7 bases lay in between. Sequenced: peripheral blood. The chain combines TRBV15 with TRBJ1-3; D unclear. This receptor was identified in a man older than 75 with acute or convalescent COVID-19. CDR3 DNA: TGTGCCACCAGCATGCAGATCTCTGGAAACACCATATATTTT. Its protein product is CATSMQISGNTIYF.